This T cell receptor beta chain originates from a study of blood T cell repertoires in COVID-19. The overall study: Sample material is recorded as cDNA or gDNA derived from T cells, B-cell-depleted T cells, or PBMCs.

As handled by the study authors: Estimation of nucleated cell counts relied on the amplification of reference gene primers. Measured with immunoSEQ multiplex PCR; TCRdb has only the in-frame clones, and not every one. V and J calls and clone size follow that table, whereas D and trimming were derived from the DNA. This table has about 250,000 clones, around 90% appearing once. This clone appeared once. V was trimmed by 0 bases and J by 8 bases, leaving 20 bases between them. The CDR3 spans 16 residues. CDR1 and CDR2 from the germline V gene are SGHKS and YYEKEE (reference sequence). Sequenced material: peripheral blood. V and J are TRBV5-5 and TRBJ1-2; unclear D gene. This clonotype originated in a man aged 18-30 years with active or convalescent COVID-19. In nucleotides, the CDR3 is TGTGCCAGCAGCTTGGGACATCAGGTTCTGTTGGGCGGCTACACCTTC. Its protein product is CASSLGHQVLLGGYTF.